This is a list of T cell receptor beta chains from one sample in a study of blood T cells in healthy people across ages. TCRdb reprocessed the 5' RACE reads via MiXCR and lists one record per CDR3 protein. The sample yields more than 1,000,000 distinct CDR3 sequences, 20% to 25% seen once. These data are also associated with another study on T cells of mothers and their children.

What was sequenced was blood. These receptor sequences come from a girl aged 2 to 10 in good health. Both conserved end residues are part of each CDR3. D genes are given only for firm matches. Some rows have no size entry. The others give once, few or many, or a class for an expanded clone.

D: TRBD2
size: NA
J: TRBJ2-3
V: TRBV29-1
DNA: TGCAGCGTTGGGCTCGCGGGGGGCAGCACAGATACGCAGTATTTT
CDR3: CSVGLAGGSTDTQYF

D: NA
size: NA
J: TRBJ1-4
V: TRBV6-5
DNA: TGTGCCAGCAGTTACTCGAACGGGGAAAAACTGTTTTTT
CDR3: CASSYSNGEKLFF

D: NA
size: few
J: TRBJ1-2
V: TRBV20-1
DNA: TGCAGTGCACAAGGGGGCTACACCTTC
CDR3: CSAQGGYTF

D: NA
size: few
J: TRBJ2-3
V: TRBV10-3
DNA: TGTGCCATCAGTATGACTAAAATGGGCACAGATACGCAGTATTTT
CDR3: CAISMTKMGTDTQYF

D: TRBD1
size: few
J: TRBJ1-1
V: TRBV29-1
DNA: TGCAGCGTTTCAGGACAGGAGCACACTGAAGCTTTCTTT
CDR3: CSVSGQEHTEAFF

D: TRBD1
size: NA
J: TRBJ2-5
V: TRBV5-1
DNA: TGCGCCAGCAGCTTGGAGTGGACAGGTCCTGTAGAGACCCAGTACTTC
CDR3: CASSLEWTGPVETQYF

D: NA
size: many
J: TRBJ2-3
V: TRBV4-1
DNA: TGCGCCAGCAGCCCAATGACTGGAGATACGCAGTATTTT
CDR3: CASSPMTGDTQYF

D: TRBD1
size: many
J: TRBJ1-2
V: TRBV29-1
DNA: TGCAGCGTTGGTACCGGACAGGTCCTTAGTGGCTACACCTTC
CDR3: CSVGTGQVLSGYTF

D: TRBD2
size: NA
J: TRBJ2-7
V: TRBV12-3/TRBV12-4
DNA: TGTGCCAGCAGTTTACGGGGACGGGGGGGCCAAAACTTCTACGAGCAGTACTTC
CDR3: CASSLRGRGGQNFYEQYF

D: NA
size: few
J: TRBJ2-7
V: TRBV20-1
DNA: TGCAGTGCCAGCCCCCAGGGGTCATTTTTCTACGAGCAGTACTTC
CDR3: CSASPQGSFFYEQYF

D: NA
size: NA
J: TRBJ2-7
V: TRBV4-1
DNA: TGCACCAGCAGCCAATTCGGACCTGTAGGACAGTACTTC
CDR3: CTSSQFGPVGQYF

D: NA
size: few
J: TRBJ2-7
V: TRBV24-1
DNA: TGTGCCACCAGTGATCATTGGAACTCGGAGCAGTACTTC
CDR3: CATSDHWNSEQYF

D: NA
size: NA
J: TRBJ2-5
V: TRBV9
DNA: TGTGCCAGCAGCGTTTCCGGGACGATGGAGACCCAGTACTTC
CDR3: CASSVSGTMETQYF

D: TRBD1
size: few
J: TRBJ1-2
V: TRBV7-3
DNA: TGTGCCAGCAGCTTAGGTGGTTCAGGACAGGCGAGAGGCTACACCTTC
CDR3: CASSLGGSGQARGYTF

D: NA
size: NA
J: TRBJ2-1
V: TRBV3-1
DNA: TGTGCCAGCAGCCCATATGGGAGGACCGAAAACAATGAGCAGTTCTTC
CDR3: CASSPYGRTENNEQFF

D: TRBD1
size: NA
J: TRBJ2-5
V: TRBV27
DNA: TGTGCCAGCAACCATGGGGGGACAGGCTTCCAAGAGACCCAGTACTTC
CDR3: CASNHGGTGFQETQYF

D: TRBD1
size: NA
J: TRBJ1-2
V: TRBV29-1
DNA: TGCAGCGTTTTGGCCCCAATCCGGGGACAGCATGAGGTGAACTATGGCTACACCTTC
CDR3: CSVLAPIRGQHEVNYGYTF

D: NA
size: NA
J: TRBJ1-6
V: TRBV6-5
DNA: TGTGCCAGCAGTTCGGGGGGTTTCAATTCACCCCTCCACTTT
CDR3: CASSSGGFNSPLHF

D: NA
size: few
J: TRBJ1-4
V: TRBV29-1
DNA: TGCAGCGCTAATGTCCAGGCAACTAATGAAAAACTGTTTTTT
CDR3: CSANVQATNEKLFF

D: TRBD1
size: NA
J: TRBJ1-2
V: TRBV5-1
DNA: TGCGCCAGTAGCCAGACAGGGTTTTGGCATGGCTACACCTTC
CDR3: CASSQTGFWHGYTF

D: TRBD2
size: few
J: TRBJ2-1
V: TRBV7-2
DNA: TGTGCCAGCAGCCGGCGTAGCGGGATTGCGTACAATGAGCAGTTCTTC
CDR3: CASSRRSGIAYNEQFF

D: NA
size: few
J: TRBJ2-7
V: TRBV20-1
DNA: TGCAGTGCCACTGATGTGGGATCCGAGCAGTACTTC
CDR3: CSATDVGSEQYF

D: NA
size: NA
J: TRBJ1-5
V: TRBV28
DNA: TGTGCCAGCCGGCCCCTAAAGTTGGGGGGGATGAACAATCAGCCCCAGCATTTT
CDR3: CASRPLKLGGMNNQPQHF

D: TRBD2
size: NA
J: TRBJ2-1
V: TRBV7-9
DNA: TGTGCCAGCAGCCCCATTTGGGGGGGAAATGAGCAGTTCTTC
CDR3: CASSPIWGGNEQFF

D: NA
size: NA
J: TRBJ2-7
V: TRBV6-5
DNA: TGTGCCAGCAGCCGCACTAGTAGCGAGCAGTACTTC
CDR3: CASSRTSSEQYF

D: TRBD2
size: NA
J: TRBJ2-2
V: TRBV7-7
DNA: TGTGCTAGCAGTAATCTAGCGGCCGCGAACACCGGGGAGCTGTTTTTT
CDR3: CASSNLAAANTGELFF

D: NA
size: NA
J: TRBJ2-7
V: TRBV20-1
DNA: TGCAGTGCTAGAGAGCGGGTTAGCTCCTACGAGCAGTACTTC
CDR3: CSARERVSSYEQYF

D: TRBD2
size: few
J: TRBJ2-3
V: TRBV20-1
DNA: TGCAGTGCAAAACTAGCGGGAAGGGGAAATACGCAGTATTTT
CDR3: CSAKLAGRGNTQYF

D: TRBD2
size: NA
J: TRBJ2-1
V: TRBV4-1
DNA: TGCGCCAGCAGCCAAGCTTGGGCTAGCGGGACAAGTGAGCAGTTCTTC
CDR3: CASSQAWASGTSEQFF

D: TRBD2
size: NA
J: TRBJ2-2
V: TRBV9
DNA: TGTGCCAGCAGCGCCCAGAGCGGGGGAGTTGGCGGGGAGCTGTTTTTT
CDR3: CASSAQSGGVGGELFF

D: NA
size: NA
J: TRBJ1-2
V: TRBV29-1
DNA: TGCAGCGTTGCTGGCGGGTTCGGGGGTGGCTACACCTTC
CDR3: CSVAGGFGGGYTF

D: NA
size: NA
J: TRBJ2-5
V: TRBV28
DNA: TGTGCCACCTGGAGGCCCTGGGGGAACTACGGGACAGAGACCCAGTACTTC
CDR3: CATWRPWGNYGTETQYF

D: NA
size: few
J: TRBJ2-1
V: TRBV24-1
DNA: TGTGCCACCAGTGACCAAAATGTACTTCCTTTGTTCTTC
CDR3: CATSDQNVLPLFF

D: NA
size: NA
J: TRBJ2-5
V: TRBV6-2/TRBV6-3
DNA: TGTGCCAGCAGTTCAGGGGCGTGGGGCCAAGAGACCCAGTACTTC
CDR3: CASSSGAWGQETQYF

D: NA
size: NA
J: TRBJ1-1
V: TRBV11-1
DNA: TGTGCCAGCAGCTTAGGCGCCCCCGGGGCAGCAGCTTTCTTT
CDR3: CASSLGAPGAAAFF

D: TRBD2
size: NA
J: TRBJ2-5
V: TRBV10-3
DNA: TGTGCCATCAGTCCGACTAGCGGGGGGCTCGGAGGGGTGGAGACCCAGTACTTC
CDR3: CAISPTSGGLGGVETQYF

D: TRBD2
size: few
J: TRBJ2-3
V: TRBV25-1
DNA: TGTGCCAGCAGTGAATTTCAGCGGGGCCGAGATACGCAGTATTTT
CDR3: CASSEFQRGRDTQYF

D: NA
size: NA
J: TRBJ2-7
V: TRBV28
DNA: TGTGCCAGCAGTCCGCTGGCGGGACCCCTCGAGCAGTACTTC
CDR3: CASSPLAGPLEQYF

D: NA
size: NA
J: TRBJ2-7
V: TRBV6-2/TRBV6-3
DNA: TGTGCCAGCAGGTTGGCGGGAAGAGGCAACGAGCAGTACTTC
CDR3: CASRLAGRGNEQYF

D: NA
size: NA
J: TRBJ1-1
V: TRBV12-3/TRBV12-4
DNA: TGTGCCAGCAGTTACCAATGGGGGGCTTTCTTT
CDR3: CASSYQWGAFF

D: NA
size: few
J: TRBJ1-2
V: TRBV7-9
DNA: TGTGCCAGCAGCTTAGACGAGGGCCCATCTGCTAACTATGGCTACACCTTC
CDR3: CASSLDEGPSANYGYTF

D: NA
size: NA
J: TRBJ1-1
V: TRBV29-1
DNA: TGCAGCGTTGAAGTCCAGGGGTTGAACACTGAAGCTTTCTTT
CDR3: CSVEVQGLNTEAFF

D: NA
size: NA
J: TRBJ1-4
V: TRBV20-1
DNA: TGCAGTGCTAGAGACTCGACAGGCGGTGAAAAACTGTTTTTT
CDR3: CSARDSTGGEKLFF

D: NA
size: NA
J: TRBJ1-1
V: TRBV2
DNA: TGTGCCAGCAGTGAAACAAGGGAGGGAGGAACTGAAGCTTTCTTT
CDR3: CASSETREGGTEAFF

D: NA
size: NA
J: TRBJ1-2
V: TRBV19
DNA: TGTGCCAGTAGACGGACAGTGGAAGGCTACACCTTC
CDR3: CASRRTVEGYTF

D: NA
size: few
J: TRBJ2-7
V: TRBV11-1
DNA: TGTGCCAGCAGCCTCGGATCGGGGGTCGAGCAGTACTTC
CDR3: CASSLGSGVEQYF

D: NA
size: NA
J: TRBJ2-7
V: TRBV10-3
DNA: TGTGCCATCAGTGAGTCGGGTCGAGGCTACGAGCAGTACTTC
CDR3: CAISESGRGYEQYF

D: TRBD1
size: few
J: TRBJ2-1
V: TRBV20-1
DNA: TGCAGTGCTAGAGACGGACAGGGAGAGTTCTTC
CDR3: CSARDGQGEFF

D: TRBD1
size: NA
J: TRBJ2-7
V: TRBV28
DNA: TGTGCCAGCCGACTGGTCCGGGACAGGGCCTACGAGCAGTACTTC
CDR3: CASRLVRDRAYEQYF